The source of this TCR beta chain is a study of molecular identifiers for immune sequencing clone quantification. Study observations and caveats: The share of molecules held by clones above 20 RNA copies was over 97% in effector cells and under 1% in naive cells.

The CDR3 is 12 residues long. The germline V and J ends were trimmed by 4 bases and 6 bases, with 7 bases remaining between them. Germline CDR1 reads SEHNR; CDR2 reads FQNEAQ (reference sequence). Researchers sorted naive CD8 T cells as cells that were CD8+CD4-CCR7+CD45RA+. There are many counts of this clonotype. Its target is not known. Previously reported methods and listed TCR primers produced the bulk TCR libraries. TCRdb re-called the PCR reads through MiXCR, storing one row per CDR3 protein. The table shows about 510,000 distinct CDR3 sequences, with about 26% occurring only once. This chain links TRBV7-9 with TRBJ1-5; D is ambiguous. Input material: naive CD8+ T cells from blood, with Jurkat cell RNA spiked in. Subset of the sample: FACS-sorted CD8+CD4-CCR7+CD45RA+ naive T cells. The sequence derives from a human donor in good health. Some libraries in this study had Jurkat cell RNA spiked in. CDR3 residues: CASSSLAQPQHF. CDR3 nucleotides: TGTGCCAGCAGCTCTCTAGCTCAGCCCCAGCATTTT. Together with reference TRBV7-9 and TRBJ1-5, the CDR3 gives the full variable domain: DTGVSQNPRHKITKRGQNVTFRCDPISEHNRLYWYRQTLGQGPEFLTYFQNEAQLEKSRLLSDRFSAERPKGSFSTLEIQRTEQGDSAMYLCASSSLAQPQHFGDGTRLSIL.